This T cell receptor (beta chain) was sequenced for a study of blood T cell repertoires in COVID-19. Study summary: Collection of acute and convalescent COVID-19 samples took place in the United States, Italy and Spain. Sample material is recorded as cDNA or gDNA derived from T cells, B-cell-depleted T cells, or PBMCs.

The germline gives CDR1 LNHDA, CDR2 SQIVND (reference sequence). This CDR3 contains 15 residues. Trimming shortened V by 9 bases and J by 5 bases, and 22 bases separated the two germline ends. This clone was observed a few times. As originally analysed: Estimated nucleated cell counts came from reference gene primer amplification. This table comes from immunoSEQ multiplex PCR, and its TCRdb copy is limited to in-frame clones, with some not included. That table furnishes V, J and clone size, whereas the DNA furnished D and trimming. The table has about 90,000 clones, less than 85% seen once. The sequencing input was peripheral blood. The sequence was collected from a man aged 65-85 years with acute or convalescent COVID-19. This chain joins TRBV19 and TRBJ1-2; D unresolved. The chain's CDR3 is CASKSKLGGNYGYTF. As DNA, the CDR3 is TGTGCCAGCAAATCCAAACTGGGAGGGAATTATGGCTACACCTTC.